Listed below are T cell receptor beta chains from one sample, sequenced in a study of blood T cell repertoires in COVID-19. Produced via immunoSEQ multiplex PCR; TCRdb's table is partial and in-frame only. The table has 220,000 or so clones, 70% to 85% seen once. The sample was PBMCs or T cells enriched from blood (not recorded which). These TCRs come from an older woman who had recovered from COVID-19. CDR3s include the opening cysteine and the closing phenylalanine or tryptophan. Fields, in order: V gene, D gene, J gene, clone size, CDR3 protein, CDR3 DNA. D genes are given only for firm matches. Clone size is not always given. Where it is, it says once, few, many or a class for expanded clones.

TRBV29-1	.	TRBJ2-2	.	CSVTRDSGELFF	TGCAGCGTGACCAGGGATTCCGGGGAGCTGTTTTTT
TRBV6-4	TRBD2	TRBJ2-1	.	CASSPGVLGGGTEQFF	TGTGCCAGCAGTCCTGGCGTGTTGGGCGGGGGGACTGAGCAGTTCTTC
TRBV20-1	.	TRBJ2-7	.	CSAGGAGTRGEQYF	TGCAGTGCTGGTGGGGCCGGAACTAGAGGCGAGCAGTACTTC
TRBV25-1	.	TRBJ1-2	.	CASSDRTYNYGYTF	TGTGCCAGCAGTGACCGGACATACAACTATGGCTACACCTTC
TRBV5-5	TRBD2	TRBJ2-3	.	CASSSGGLGDTQYF	TGTGCCAGCAGCTCGGGGGGGCTCGGGGATACGCAGTATTTT
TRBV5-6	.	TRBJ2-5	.	CASSLRWRQETQYF	TGTGCCAGCAGCTTGAGGTGGAGACAAGAGACCCAGTACTTC
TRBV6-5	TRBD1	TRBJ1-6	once	CASSFDRVASPLHF	TGTGCCAGCAGCTTCGACAGGGTTGCCTCACCCCTCCACTTT
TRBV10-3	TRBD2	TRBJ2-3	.	CAISEGWVAGGGTDTQYF	TGTGCCATCAGTGAGGGGTGGGTAGCGGGAGGTGGCACAGATACGCAGTATTTT
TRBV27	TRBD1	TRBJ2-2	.	CAIKRQGGTGELFF	TGTGCCATCAAGAGACAGGGCGGCACCGGGGAGCTGTTTTTT
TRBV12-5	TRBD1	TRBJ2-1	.	CASGLVRVLGQGAYEQFF	TGTGCTAGTGGTTTGGTAAGGGTGTTGGGACAGGGGGCCTATGAGCAGTTCTTC
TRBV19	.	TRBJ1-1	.	CARGGLNTEAFF	TGTGCCAGGGGGGGACTGAACACTGAAGCTTTCTTT
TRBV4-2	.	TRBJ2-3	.	CASSQAGLDTQYF	TGTGCCAGCAGCCAGGCGGGTTTGGATACGCAGTATTTT
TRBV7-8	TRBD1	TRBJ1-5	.	CASSMGQGGQPQHF	TGTGCCAGCAGCATGGGACAGGGAGGTCAGCCCCAGCATTTT
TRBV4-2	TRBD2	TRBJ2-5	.	CASSQLTSGGAEETQYF	TGTGCCAGCAGCCAGTTAACTAGCGGGGGGGCCGAGGAGACCCAGTACTTC
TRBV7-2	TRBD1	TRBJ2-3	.	CASSLVGTGVDTQYF	TGTGCCAGCAGCTTAGTGGGGACAGGGGTGGATACGCAGTATTTT
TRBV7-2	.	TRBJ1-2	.	CASSKLQGYGYTF	TGTGCCAGCAGCAAGCTGCAGGGTTATGGCTACACCTTC
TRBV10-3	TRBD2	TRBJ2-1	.	CAITRTSGGDNEQFF	TGTGCCATCACCAGGACTAGCGGGGGGGACAATGAGCAGTTCTTC
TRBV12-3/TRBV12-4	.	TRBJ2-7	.	CASSFQGRLEQYF	TGTGCCAGCAGTTTTCAGGGTCGGCTCGAGCAGTACTTC
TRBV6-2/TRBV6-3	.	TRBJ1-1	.	CASSYPLMNTEAFF	TGTGCCAGCAGTTACCCCCTTATGAACACTGAAGCTTTCTTT
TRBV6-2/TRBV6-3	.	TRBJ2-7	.	CASSYRADSSQYF	TGTGCCAGCAGTTACAGAGCGGACAGTAGTCAGTACTTC
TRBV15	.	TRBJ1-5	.	CATSRAGHRQPQHF	TGTGCCACCAGCAGAGCTGGACACCGACAGCCCCAGCATTTT
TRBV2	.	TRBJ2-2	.	CASSEGVRVTGELFF	TGTGCCAGCAGTGAAGGTGTCAGGGTAACCGGGGAGCTGTTTTTT
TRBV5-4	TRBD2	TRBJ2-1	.	CASSFGTSGRGQFF	TGTGCCAGCAGCTTCGGGACTAGCGGGAGGGGGCAGTTCTTC
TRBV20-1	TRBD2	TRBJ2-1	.	CSASPSSGGPGEQFF	TGCAGTGCTAGTCCTTCTAGCGGGGGCCCTGGGGAGCAGTTCTTC